This T cell receptor beta chain was recovered during a study of post-analysis software for immune sequencing data. Study results and limitations: A handful of TRBV segments were significantly more frequent in patients than in controls. TRBV5-6, TRBV5-1 and TRBV20-1 were among these segments.

cDNA libraries of TCR beta carried unique molecular identifiers. TCRdb passed the PCR reads through MiXCR, listing each CDR3 protein once. In the table there are a few hundred thousand distinct CDR3 sequences, more than 30% of which are singletons. As for this clonotype: Its antigen remains unidentified.

Germline assignment: CDR1 SEHNR and CDR2 FQNEAQ (reference sequence). V gave up 5 bases and J gave up 4 bases, with 11 bases separating them. This CDR3 contains 14 residues. The source is a girl aged 2 to 9 with multiple sclerosis. This chain links TRBV7-9 with TRBJ1-4, with D possibly TRBD1 on 6 matching bases. Source material: blood. CDR3 sequence: CASSLGQNNEKLFF. Here the CDR3 DNA reads TGTGCCAGCAGCCTCGGACAGAATAATGAAAAACTGTTTTTT.